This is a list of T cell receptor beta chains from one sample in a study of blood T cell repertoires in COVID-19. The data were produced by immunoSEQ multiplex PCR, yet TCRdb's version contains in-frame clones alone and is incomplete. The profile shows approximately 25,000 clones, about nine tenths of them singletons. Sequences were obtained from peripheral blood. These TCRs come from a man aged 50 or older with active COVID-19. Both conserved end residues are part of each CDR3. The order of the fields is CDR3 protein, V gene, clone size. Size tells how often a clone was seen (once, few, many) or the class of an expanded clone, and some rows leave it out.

CASSAGRGSRNIQYF TRBV9 -
CSVRVSNQPQHF TRBV29-1 -
CASSIDLGDRNGYTF TRBV19 -
CASSIVGGGSGTDTQYF TRBV19 -
CASRDRGLNTDTQYF TRBV19 once
CASRQGAITDTQYF TRBV28 -
CASSPTAAGEKLFF TRBV18 -
CASSQEVVSGVYGYTF TRBV4-3 few
CSGSLGRHTEAFF TRBV29-1 -
CASSQEDRVTYNSPLHF TRBV4-3 -
CSGNRYMDTEAFF TRBV29-1 once
CASSSARTDSNQPQHF TRBV6-2/TRBV6-3 -
CASSFLGQRTDTQYF TRBV5-1 -
CASSFFRTSGNTDTQYF TRBV7-9 -
CASSLGSLSYEQYF TRBV7-9 -
CASSLVLAATMGTNEQFF TRBV27 -
CASSDFGQGSNQPQHF TRBV28 -
CASSSPGITNEKLFF TRBV28 -
CAGLGQGRNEKLFF TRBV7-9 -
CASSLHPNANGYTF TRBV27 -
CASRRGTSNTGELFF TRBV6-5 -
CASRRLAGAYTDTQYF TRBV27 -
CASSLGSGLTGNQPQHF TRBV7-2 -